This entry features one T cell receptor beta chain sequence. The sample has other DNA sequences that encode this CDR3 too. The sample originates from a study of blood T cell repertoires in COVID-19. Trimming pared 0 bases from V and 2 bases from J, leaving 5 bases between. CDR1 SGHNT and CDR2 YYREEE come from the germline V gene (reference sequence). The CDR3 has 14 residues. TCRdb's table, derived via immunoSEQ multiplex PCR, lists solely in-frame clones and lacks some. The table records 90,000 to 130,000 clones, roughly 83% of them present only once. The chain uses TRBV5-4 and TRBJ2-2; D not resolved. Sequencing used peripheral blood. The TCR sequence derives from a woman in her seventies with acute or convalescent COVID-19. CDR3 sequence reads: CASSLGGNTGELFF. The CDR3 nucleotides are TGTGCCAGCAGCTTGGGCGGTAACACCGGGGAGCTGTTTTTT.